Listed below are T cell receptor beta chains from one sample, sequenced in a study of sequential checkpoint blockade in melanoma. TCRdb's copy holds only in-frame clones and misses some; the assay was immunoSEQ multiplex PCR. The sample records tens of thousands of clones, more than 25% being singletons. The material was tumor tissue (inferred from file names), obtained from a patient given nivolumab and ipilimumab in sequence. The receptor set was obtained from a human donor with melanoma. CDR3s include the opening cysteine and the closing phenylalanine or tryptophan. A D gene is named only where the DNA matches it firmly. The listing skips clone size in some rows; elsewhere it reads once, few, many or a size class.

j_gene: TRBJ2-4; v_gene: TRBV28; abundance: NA; d_gene: TRBD1; CDR3aa: CASTSSGTEPKNIQYF; CDR3nt: TGTGCCAGCACCTCTTCCGGGACAGAGCCCAAAAACATTCAGTACTTC
j_gene: TRBJ2-5; v_gene: TRBV6-8; abundance: few; d_gene: TRBD1; CDR3aa: CASSYSVVEDRGLETQYF; CDR3nt: TGTGCCAGCAGTTACTCTGTGGTTGAGGACAGGGGGCTAGAGACCCAGTACTTC
j_gene: TRBJ1-1; v_gene: TRBV11-3; abundance: NA; d_gene: NA; CDR3aa: CASSSDPAFLNTEAFF; CDR3nt: TGTGCCAGCAGCTCCGACCCGGCGTTTCTGAACACTGAAGCTTTCTTT
j_gene: TRBJ2-7; v_gene: TRBV6-8; abundance: NA; d_gene: NA; CDR3aa: CAISLDSIYEQYF; CDR3nt: TGTGCCATCAGTTTGGACAGCATCTACGAGCAGTACTTC
j_gene: TRBJ1-2; v_gene: TRBV14; abundance: NA; d_gene: NA; CDR3aa: CASSIVVGYGYTF; CDR3nt: TGTGCCAGCTCCATCGTGGTGGGCTATGGCTACACCTTC
j_gene: TRBJ1-1; v_gene: TRBV30; abundance: NA; d_gene: NA; CDR3aa: CAWSVWGGGAEAFF; CDR3nt: TGTGCCTGGAGTGTATGGGGGGGAGGCGCTGAAGCTTTCTTT
j_gene: TRBJ2-7; v_gene: TRBV9; abundance: NA; d_gene: NA; CDR3aa: CASSGGPSYEQYF; CDR3nt: TGTGCCAGCAGCGGTGGGCCCAGCTACGAGCAGTACTTC
j_gene: TRBJ2-5; v_gene: TRBV30; abundance: NA; d_gene: TRBD2; CDR3aa: CAWSSSGRSQETQYF; CDR3nt: TGTGCCTGGAGTTCCAGCGGGAGATCCCAAGAGACCCAGTACTTC
j_gene: TRBJ2-5; v_gene: TRBV11-3; abundance: few; d_gene: TRBD2; CDR3aa: CASSPRRLAAETQYF; CDR3nt: TGTGCCAGCAGCCCCCGTCGACTAGCGGCTGAGACCCAGTACTTC
j_gene: TRBJ1-1; v_gene: TRBV11-3; abundance: many; d_gene: NA; CDR3aa: CASSRGGRNTEAFF; CDR3nt: TGTGCCAGCAGCAGGGGGGGTCGGAACACTGAAGCTTTCTTT
j_gene: TRBJ1-5; v_gene: TRBV7-2; abundance: many; d_gene: NA; CDR3aa: CASSSGVNQPQHF; CDR3nt: TGTGCCAGCAGCTCAGGGGTGAATCAGCCCCAGCATTTT
j_gene: TRBJ1-1; v_gene: TRBV7-8; abundance: few; d_gene: TRBD1; CDR3aa: CASSFDRADEAFF; CDR3nt: TGTGCCAGCAGCTTCGACAGGGCGGATGAAGCTTTCTTT
j_gene: TRBJ2-4; v_gene: TRBV7-2; abundance: few; d_gene: TRBD1; CDR3aa: CASSSRTGGIQYF; CDR3nt: TGTGCCAGCAGCTCCCGGACAGGGGGCATTCAGTACTTC
j_gene: TRBJ2-3; v_gene: TRBV5-1; abundance: NA; d_gene: NA; CDR3aa: CASSLAPAMGTDTQYF; CDR3nt: TGCGCCAGCAGCTTGGCCCCAGCGATGGGCACAGATACGCAGTATTTT
j_gene: TRBJ1-2; v_gene: TRBV30; abundance: NA; d_gene: NA; CDR3aa: CAWSLTERGDANYGYTF; CDR3nt: TGTGCCTGGAGCCTTACAGAGAGGGGAGACGCTAACTATGGCTACACCTTC
j_gene: TRBJ2-7; v_gene: TRBV6-8; abundance: NA; d_gene: TRBD2; CDR3aa: CASSGTSGNEQYF; CDR3nt: TGTGCCAGCAGCGGGACTAGCGGGAACGAGCAGTACTTC
j_gene: TRBJ2-3; v_gene: TRBV28; abundance: NA; d_gene: TRBD2; CDR3aa: CASSLLGGGSTDTQYF; CDR3nt: TGTGCCAGCAGTTTACTTGGCGGGGGTAGCACAGATACGCAGTATTTT
j_gene: TRBJ1-3; v_gene: TRBV19; abundance: NA; d_gene: NA; CDR3aa: CASSVDSPGNTIYF; CDR3nt: TGTGCCAGTAGTGTGGACAGTCCTGGAAACACCATATATTTT
j_gene: TRBJ2-7; v_gene: TRBV12-5; abundance: NA; d_gene: NA; CDR3aa: CASSGGKAYEQYF; CDR3nt: TGTGCCAGCTCTGGGGGGAAGGCCTACGAGCAGTACTTC
j_gene: TRBJ2-7; v_gene: TRBV7-7; abundance: NA; d_gene: NA; CDR3aa: CASSLLTGLYYEQYF; CDR3nt: TGTGCCAGCAGCTTACTGACAGGCCTATACTACGAGCAGTACTTC
j_gene: TRBJ1-4; v_gene: TRBV11-3; abundance: few; d_gene: TRBD1; CDR3aa: CASSIGGFGEKLFF; CDR3nt: TGTGCCAGCAGCATAGGGGGCTTCGGTGAAAAACTGTTTTTT
j_gene: TRBJ2-1; v_gene: TRBV19; abundance: NA; d_gene: TRBD1; CDR3aa: CATSSAGQGAYEQFF; CDR3nt: TGTGCCACCTCCTCGGCGGGACAGGGGGCCTATGAGCAGTTCTTC
j_gene: TRBJ1-1; v_gene: TRBV25-1; abundance: few; d_gene: NA; CDR3aa: CASSEMGNTEAFF; CDR3nt: TGTGCCAGCAGTGAAATGGGGAACACTGAAGCTTTCTTT
j_gene: TRBJ1-2; v_gene: TRBV2; abundance: NA; d_gene: NA; CDR3aa: CASSRESGYGYTF; CDR3nt: TGTGCCAGCAGTCGTGAGAGCGGCTATGGCTACACCTTC
j_gene: TRBJ1-1; v_gene: TRBV7-4; abundance: NA; d_gene: NA; CDR3aa: CASSADKNTEAFF; CDR3nt: TGTGCCAGCAGCGCAGACAAGAACACTGAAGCTTTCTTT
j_gene: TRBJ2-7; v_gene: TRBV19; abundance: NA; d_gene: TRBD1; CDR3aa: CASSLKGAVHEQYF; CDR3nt: TGTGCCAGTAGTCTGAAGGGGGCAGTTCACGAGCAGTACTTC
j_gene: TRBJ2-5; v_gene: TRBV15; abundance: few; d_gene: NA; CDR3aa: CATSRDTGLETQYF; CDR3nt: TGTGCCACCAGCAGGGACACCGGGCTGGAGACCCAGTACTTC
j_gene: TRBJ2-1; v_gene: TRBV15; abundance: NA; d_gene: TRBD2; CDR3aa: CATSRETSGGAKQFF; CDR3nt: TGTGCCACCAGCAGAGAAACTAGCGGGGGGGCTAAGCAGTTCTTC
j_gene: TRBJ1-2; v_gene: TRBV11-3; abundance: many; d_gene: NA; CDR3aa: CASSLTLDPRLGYTF; CDR3nt: TGTGCCAGCAGCCTGACGCTCGACCCACGGCTGGGCTACACCTTC
j_gene: TRBJ2-1; v_gene: TRBV11-3; abundance: NA; d_gene: TRBD1; CDR3aa: CASSNGQGEYNEQFF; CDR3nt: TGTGCCAGCAGCAACGGACAGGGCGAGTACAATGAGCAGTTCTTC
j_gene: TRBJ2-1; v_gene: TRBV11-3; abundance: NA; d_gene: NA; CDR3aa: CASSPRTFSYNEQFF; CDR3nt: TGTGCCAGCAGCCCTAGGACCTTTTCCTACAATGAGCAGTTCTTC
j_gene: TRBJ1-2; v_gene: TRBV28; abundance: few; d_gene: TRBD1; CDR3aa: CASSLIRTGGNYGYTF; CDR3nt: TGTGCCAGCAGTTTAATCAGGACAGGAGGGAACTATGGCTACACCTTC
j_gene: TRBJ1-2; v_gene: TRBV6-8; abundance: NA; d_gene: NA; CDR3aa: CASRTQGGEGYTF; CDR3nt: TGTGCCAGCAGGACACAGGGAGGAGAAGGCTACACCTTC
j_gene: TRBJ2-7; v_gene: TRBV28; abundance: NA; d_gene: NA; CDR3aa: CASSFGQEDEQYF; CDR3nt: TGTGCCAGCAGTTTCGGACAAGAGGACGAGCAGTACTTC
j_gene: TRBJ1-1; v_gene: TRBV6-8; abundance: few; d_gene: NA; CDR3aa: CASRGGMNTEAFF; CDR3nt: TGTGCCAGCAGAGGGGGAATGAACACTGAAGCTTTCTTT
j_gene: TRBJ2-1; v_gene: TRBV11-3; abundance: many; d_gene: NA; CDR3aa: CASSPSGPYNEQFF; CDR3nt: TGTGCCAGCAGCCCTTCAGGGCCCTACAATGAGCAGTTCTTC
j_gene: TRBJ2-7; v_gene: TRBV5-1; abundance: NA; d_gene: NA; CDR3aa: CASRQDNFGTYEQYF; CDR3nt: TGCGCCAGCAGACAGGACAACTTTGGGACCTACGAGCAGTACTTC